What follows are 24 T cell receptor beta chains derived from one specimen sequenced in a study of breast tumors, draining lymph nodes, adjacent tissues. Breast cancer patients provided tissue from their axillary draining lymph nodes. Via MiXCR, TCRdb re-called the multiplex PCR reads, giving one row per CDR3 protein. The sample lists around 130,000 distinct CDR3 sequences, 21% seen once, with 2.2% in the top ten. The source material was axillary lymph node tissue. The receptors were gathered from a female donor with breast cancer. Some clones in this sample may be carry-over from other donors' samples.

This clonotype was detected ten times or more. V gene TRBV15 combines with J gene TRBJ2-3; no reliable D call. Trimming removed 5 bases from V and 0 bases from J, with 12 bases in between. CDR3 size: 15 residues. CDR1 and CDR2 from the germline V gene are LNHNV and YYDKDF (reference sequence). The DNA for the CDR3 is TGTGCCACCAGCGCCTTTAGTGGGAGCACAGATACGCAGTATTTT. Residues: CATSAFSGSTDTQYF.

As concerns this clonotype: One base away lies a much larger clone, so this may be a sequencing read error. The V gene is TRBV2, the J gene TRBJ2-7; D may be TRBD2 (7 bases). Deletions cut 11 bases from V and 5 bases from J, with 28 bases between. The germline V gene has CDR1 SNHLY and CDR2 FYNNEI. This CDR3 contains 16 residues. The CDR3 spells CARIPETRGAGHEQYF. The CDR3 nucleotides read TGTGCCCGCATCCCCGAGACCCGGGGGGCCGGCCACGAGCAGTACTTC. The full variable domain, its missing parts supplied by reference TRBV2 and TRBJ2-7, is EPEVTQTPSHQVTQMGQEVILRCVPISNHLYFYWYRQILGQKVEFLVSFYNNEISEKSEIFDDQFSVERPDGSNFTLKIRSTKLEDSAMYFCARIPETRGAGHEQYFGPGTRLTVT.

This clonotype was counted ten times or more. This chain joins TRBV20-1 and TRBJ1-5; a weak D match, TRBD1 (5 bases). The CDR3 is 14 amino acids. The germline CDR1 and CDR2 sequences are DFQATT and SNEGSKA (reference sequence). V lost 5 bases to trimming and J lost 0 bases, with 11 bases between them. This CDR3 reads CSAANRYSNQPQHF. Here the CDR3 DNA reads TGCAGTGCTGCAAACAGGTATAGCAATCAGCCCCAGCATTTT.

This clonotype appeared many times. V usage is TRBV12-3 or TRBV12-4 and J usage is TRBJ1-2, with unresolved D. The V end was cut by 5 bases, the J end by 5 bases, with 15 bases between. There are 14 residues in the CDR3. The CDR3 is CASSPRTSGYGYTF. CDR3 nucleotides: TGTGCCAGCAGTCCCCGTACATCCGGGTATGGCTACACCTTC.

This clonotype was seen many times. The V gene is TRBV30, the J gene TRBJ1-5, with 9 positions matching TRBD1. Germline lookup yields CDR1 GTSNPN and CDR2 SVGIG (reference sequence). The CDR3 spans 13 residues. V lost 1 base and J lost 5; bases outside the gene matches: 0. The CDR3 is CAWSGQGDQPQHF. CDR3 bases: TGTGCCTGGAGTGGACAGGGGGATCAGCCCCAGCATTTT.

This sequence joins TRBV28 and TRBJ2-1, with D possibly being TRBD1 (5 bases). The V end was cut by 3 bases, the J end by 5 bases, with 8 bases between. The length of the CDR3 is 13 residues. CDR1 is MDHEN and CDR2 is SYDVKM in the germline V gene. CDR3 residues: CASSFPGNNEQFF. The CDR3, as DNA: TGTGCCAGCAGTTTCCCAGGGAACAATGAGCAGTTCTTC. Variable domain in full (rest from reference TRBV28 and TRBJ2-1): DVKVTQSSRYLVKRTGEKVFLECVQDMDHENMFWYRQDPGLGLRLIYFSYDVKMKEKGDIPEGYSVSREKKERFSLILESASTNQTSMYLCASSFPGNNEQFFGPGTRLTVL.

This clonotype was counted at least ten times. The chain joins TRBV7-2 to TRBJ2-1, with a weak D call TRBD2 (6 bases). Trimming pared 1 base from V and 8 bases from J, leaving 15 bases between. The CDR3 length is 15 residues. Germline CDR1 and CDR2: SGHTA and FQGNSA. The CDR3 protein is CASSLGGLEADEQFF. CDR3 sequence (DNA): TGTGCCAGCAGCTTAGGGGGACTGGAGGCGGATGAGCAGTTCTTC.

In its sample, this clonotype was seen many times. The CDR3 bases are TGTGCCAGCAGCTTGCGGCCCTCACAGGGAAAGGTCTATGGCTACACCTTC. Amino acids: CASSLRPSQGKVYGYTF. The chain employs TRBV5-5 and TRBJ1-2; D is perhaps TRBD1 (6 bases). V was shortened by 1 base and J by 4 bases, with 20 bases between the two germline ends. The CDR3 covers 17 residues. CDR1 is SGHKS and CDR2 is YYEKEE in the germline V gene (reference sequence).

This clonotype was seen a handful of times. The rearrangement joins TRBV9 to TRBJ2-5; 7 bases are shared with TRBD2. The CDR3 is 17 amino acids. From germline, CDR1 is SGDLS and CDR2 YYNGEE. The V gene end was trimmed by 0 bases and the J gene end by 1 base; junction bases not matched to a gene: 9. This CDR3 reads CASSVVGASGIQETQYF. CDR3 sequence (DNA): TGTGCCAGCAGCGTAGTGGGCGCCAGCGGGATCCAAGAGACCCAGTACTTC.

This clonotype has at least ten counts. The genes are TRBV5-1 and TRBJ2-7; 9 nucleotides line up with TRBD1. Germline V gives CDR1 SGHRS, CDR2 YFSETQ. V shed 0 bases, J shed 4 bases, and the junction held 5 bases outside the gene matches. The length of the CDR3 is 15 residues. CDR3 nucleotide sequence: TGCGCCAGCAGCTTGGGAGGGACAGGGATTTACGAGCAGTACTTC. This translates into CASSLGGTGIYEQYF.

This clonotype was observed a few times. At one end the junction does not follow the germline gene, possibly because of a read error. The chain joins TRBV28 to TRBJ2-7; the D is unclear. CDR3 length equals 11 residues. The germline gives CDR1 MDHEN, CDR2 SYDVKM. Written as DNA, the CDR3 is TGTACCAGCAGTTCTTCCTACGAGCAGTACTTC. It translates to CTSSSSYEQYF.

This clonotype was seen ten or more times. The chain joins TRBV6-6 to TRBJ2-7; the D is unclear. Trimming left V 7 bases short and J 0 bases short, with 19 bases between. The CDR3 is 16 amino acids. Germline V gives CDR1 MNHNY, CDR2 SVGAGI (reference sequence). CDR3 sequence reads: CASTQLSQTYSYEQYF. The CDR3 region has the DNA TGTGCCAGCACCCAATTGAGCCAGACCTACTCCTACGAGCAGTACTTC.

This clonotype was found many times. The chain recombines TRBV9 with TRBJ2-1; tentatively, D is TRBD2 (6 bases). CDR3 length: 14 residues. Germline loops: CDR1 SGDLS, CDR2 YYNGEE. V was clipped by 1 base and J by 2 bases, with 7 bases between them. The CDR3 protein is CASSVRGTYNEQFF. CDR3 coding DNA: TGTGCCAGCAGCGTACGGGGGACCTACAATGAGCAGTTCTTC.

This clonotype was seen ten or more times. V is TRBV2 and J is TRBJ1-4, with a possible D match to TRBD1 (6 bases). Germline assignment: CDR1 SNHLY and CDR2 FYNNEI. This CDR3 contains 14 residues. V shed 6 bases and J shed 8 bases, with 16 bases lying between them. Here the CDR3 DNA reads TGTGCCAGCAGGGGGGGGGCTGCGGGAGAAAAACTGTTTTTT. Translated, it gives CASRGGAAGEKLFF.

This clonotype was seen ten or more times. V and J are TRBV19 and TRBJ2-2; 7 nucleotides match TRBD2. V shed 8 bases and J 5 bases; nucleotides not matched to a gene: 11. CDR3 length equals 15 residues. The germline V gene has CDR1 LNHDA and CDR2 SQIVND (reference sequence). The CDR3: CASGLAVKGTGELFF. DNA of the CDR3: TGTGCCAGTGGTCTAGCGGTCAAGGGGACCGGGGAGCTGTTTTTT. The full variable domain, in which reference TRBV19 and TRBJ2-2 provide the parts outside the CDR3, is DGGITQSPKYLFRKEGQNVTLSCEQNLNHDAMYWYRQDPGQGLRLIYYSQIVNDFQKGDIAEGYSVSREKKESFPLTVTSAQKNPTAFYLCASGLAVKGTGELFFGEGSRLTVL.

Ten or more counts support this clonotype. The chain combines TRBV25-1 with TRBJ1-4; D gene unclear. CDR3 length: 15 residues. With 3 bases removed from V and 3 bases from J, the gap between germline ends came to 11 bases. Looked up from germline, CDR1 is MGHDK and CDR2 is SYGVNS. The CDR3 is CASSDPSWPNEKLFF. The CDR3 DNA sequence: TGTGCCAGCAGTGATCCCTCATGGCCTAATGAAAAACTGTTTTTT.

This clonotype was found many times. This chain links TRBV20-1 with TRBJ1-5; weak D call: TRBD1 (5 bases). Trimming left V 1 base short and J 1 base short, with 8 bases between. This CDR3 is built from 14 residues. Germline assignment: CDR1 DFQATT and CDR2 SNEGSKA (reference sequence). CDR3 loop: CSARVGGSNQPQHF. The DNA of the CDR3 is TGCAGTGCTAGAGTTGGGGGAAGCAATCAGCCCCAGCATTTT.

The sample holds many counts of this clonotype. The CDR3 nucleotides are TGTGCCGGGGGAGGACAAGCCACGAACGAGCAGTACTTC. It is translated as CAGGGQATNEQYF. The genes are TRBV5-6 and TRBJ2-7, with a tentative D call TRBD2 (6 bases). CDR1 is SGHDT, CDR2 YYEEEE, per germline. CDR3 size: 13 residues. V lost 10 bases, J lost 5 bases, and 19 bases lay in between.

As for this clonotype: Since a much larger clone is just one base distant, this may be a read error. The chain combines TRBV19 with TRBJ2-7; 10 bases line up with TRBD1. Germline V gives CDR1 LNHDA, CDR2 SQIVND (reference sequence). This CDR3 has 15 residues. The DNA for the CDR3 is TGTGTCACCCTTCCAACCGGGACAGGGGTCTACGAGCAGTACTTC. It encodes CVTLPTGTGVYEQYF.

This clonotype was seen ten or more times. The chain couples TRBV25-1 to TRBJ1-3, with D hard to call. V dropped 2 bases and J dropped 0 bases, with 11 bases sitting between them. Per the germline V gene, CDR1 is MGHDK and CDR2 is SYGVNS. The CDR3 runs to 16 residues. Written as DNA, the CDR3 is TGTGCCAGCAGTGAAACGGTACCGAACTCTGGAAACACCATATATTTT. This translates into CASSETVPNSGNTIYF.

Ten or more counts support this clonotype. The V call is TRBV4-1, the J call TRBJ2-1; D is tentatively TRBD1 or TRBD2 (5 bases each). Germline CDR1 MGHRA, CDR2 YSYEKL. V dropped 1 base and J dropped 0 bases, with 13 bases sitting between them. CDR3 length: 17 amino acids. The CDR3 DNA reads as TGCGCCAGCAGCCAAGCGCCGGGACGGAGCTCCTACAATGAGCAGTTCTTC. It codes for CASSQAPGRSSYNEQFF.

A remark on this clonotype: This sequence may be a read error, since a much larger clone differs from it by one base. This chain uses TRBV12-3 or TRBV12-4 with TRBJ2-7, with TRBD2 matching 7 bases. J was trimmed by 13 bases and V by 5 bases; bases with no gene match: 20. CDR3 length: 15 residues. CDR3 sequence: CASSRGGGGPRSLYF. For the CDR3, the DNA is TGTGCCAGCAGTCGGGGTGGGGGAGGGCCTCGTTCCCTCTACTTC.

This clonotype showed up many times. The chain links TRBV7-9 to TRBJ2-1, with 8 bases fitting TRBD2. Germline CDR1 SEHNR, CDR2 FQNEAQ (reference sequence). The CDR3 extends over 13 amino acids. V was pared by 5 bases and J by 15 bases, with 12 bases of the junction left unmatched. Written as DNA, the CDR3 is TGTGCCAGCAGCCCCCCCGGGACTAGGGACCCGTTCTTC. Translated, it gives CASSPPGTRDPFF.

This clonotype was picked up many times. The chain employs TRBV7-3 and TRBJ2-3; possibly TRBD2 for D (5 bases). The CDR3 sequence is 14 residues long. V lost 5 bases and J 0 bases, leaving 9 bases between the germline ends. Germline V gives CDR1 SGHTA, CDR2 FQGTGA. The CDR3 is CASSEGLSTDTQYF. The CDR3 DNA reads TGTGCCAGCAGCGAGGGTCTAAGCACAGATACGCAGTATTTT.